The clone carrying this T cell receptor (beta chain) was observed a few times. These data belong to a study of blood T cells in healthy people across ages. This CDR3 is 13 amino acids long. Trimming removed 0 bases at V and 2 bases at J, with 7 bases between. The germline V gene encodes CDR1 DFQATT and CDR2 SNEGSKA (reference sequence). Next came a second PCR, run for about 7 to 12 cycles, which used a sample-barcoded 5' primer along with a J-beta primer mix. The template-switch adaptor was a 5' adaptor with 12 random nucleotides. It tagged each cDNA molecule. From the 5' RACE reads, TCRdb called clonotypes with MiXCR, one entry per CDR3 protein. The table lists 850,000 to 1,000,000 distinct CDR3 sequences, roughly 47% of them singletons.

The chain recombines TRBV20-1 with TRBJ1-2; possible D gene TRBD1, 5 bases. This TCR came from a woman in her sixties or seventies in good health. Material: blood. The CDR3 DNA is TGCAGTGCTAGAGATGACAGAAACTATGGCTACACCTTC. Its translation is CSARDDRNYGYTF.